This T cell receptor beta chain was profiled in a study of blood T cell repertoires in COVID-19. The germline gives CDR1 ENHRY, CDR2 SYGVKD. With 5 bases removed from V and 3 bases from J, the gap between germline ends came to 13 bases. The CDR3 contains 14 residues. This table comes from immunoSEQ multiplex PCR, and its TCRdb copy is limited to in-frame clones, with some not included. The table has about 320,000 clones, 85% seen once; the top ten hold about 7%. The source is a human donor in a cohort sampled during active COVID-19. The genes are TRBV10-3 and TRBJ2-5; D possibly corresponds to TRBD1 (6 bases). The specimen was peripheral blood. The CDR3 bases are TGTGCCATCAGTCCTGAGTACAGGGAAGAGACCCAGTACTTC. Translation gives CAISPEYREETQYF.